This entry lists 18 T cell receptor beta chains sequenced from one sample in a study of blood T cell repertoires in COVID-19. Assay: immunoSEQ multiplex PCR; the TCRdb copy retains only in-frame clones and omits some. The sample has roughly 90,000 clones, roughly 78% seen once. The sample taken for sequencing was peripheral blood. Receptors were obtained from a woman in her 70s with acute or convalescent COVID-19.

DNA for the CDR3: TGTGCCACTTTCGGGGCAGGGGGCGCGAAAGGCTATGGCTACACCTTC. This translates into CATFGAGGAKGYGYTF. The gene calls are TRBV19 and TRBJ1-2, with 8 bases lining up with TRBD1. The CDR3 contains 16 residues. V shed 10 bases and J 4 bases; nucleotides not matched to a gene: 17. Per germline, CDR1 LNHDA and CDR2 SQIVND (reference sequence).

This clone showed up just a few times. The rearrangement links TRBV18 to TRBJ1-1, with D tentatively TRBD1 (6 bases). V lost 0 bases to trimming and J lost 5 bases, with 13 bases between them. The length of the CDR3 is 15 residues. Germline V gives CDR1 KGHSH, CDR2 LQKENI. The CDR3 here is CASSPPEGERTEAFF. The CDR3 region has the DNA TGTGCCAGCTCACCACCAGAGGGGGAGAGGACTGAAGCTTTCTTT.

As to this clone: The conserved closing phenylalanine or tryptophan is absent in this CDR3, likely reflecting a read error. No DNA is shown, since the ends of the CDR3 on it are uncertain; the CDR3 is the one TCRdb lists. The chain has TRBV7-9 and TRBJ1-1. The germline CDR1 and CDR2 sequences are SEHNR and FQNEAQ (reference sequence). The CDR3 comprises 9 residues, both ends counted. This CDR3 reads CASSPRGEE.

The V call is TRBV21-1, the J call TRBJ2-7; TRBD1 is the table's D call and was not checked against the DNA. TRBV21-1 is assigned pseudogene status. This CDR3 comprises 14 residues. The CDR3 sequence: CASSKPGQGYEQYF. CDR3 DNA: TGTGCCAGCAGCAAACCGGGACAGGGATACGAGCAGTACTTC.

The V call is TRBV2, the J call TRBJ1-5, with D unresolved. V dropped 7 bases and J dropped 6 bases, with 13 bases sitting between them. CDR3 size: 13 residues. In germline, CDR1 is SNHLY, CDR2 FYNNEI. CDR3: CASTSGEFQPQHF. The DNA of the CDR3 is TGTGCCAGCACAAGCGGGGAGTTTCAGCCCCAGCATTTT.

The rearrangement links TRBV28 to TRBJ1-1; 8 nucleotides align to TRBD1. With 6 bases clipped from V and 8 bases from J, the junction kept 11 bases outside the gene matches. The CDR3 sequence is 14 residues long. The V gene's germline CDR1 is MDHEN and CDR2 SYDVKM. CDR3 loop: CASRPLGQGKEAFF. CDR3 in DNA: TGTGCCAGCAGACCCCTCGGACAGGGAAAGGAAGCTTTCTTT.

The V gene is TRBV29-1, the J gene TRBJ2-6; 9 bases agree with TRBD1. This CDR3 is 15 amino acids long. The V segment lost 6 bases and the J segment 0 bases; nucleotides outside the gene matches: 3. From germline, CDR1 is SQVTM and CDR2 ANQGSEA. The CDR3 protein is CSVGTGISGANVLTF. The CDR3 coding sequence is TGCAGCGTCGGGACAGGGATCTCTGGGGCCAACGTCCTGACTTTC.

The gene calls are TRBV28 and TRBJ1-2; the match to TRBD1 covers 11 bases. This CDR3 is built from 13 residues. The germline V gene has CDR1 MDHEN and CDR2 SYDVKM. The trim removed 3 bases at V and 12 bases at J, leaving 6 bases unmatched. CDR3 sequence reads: CASSLDRGLWHTF. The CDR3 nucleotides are TGTGCCAGCAGTTTGGACAGGGGGCTGTGGCACACCTTC.

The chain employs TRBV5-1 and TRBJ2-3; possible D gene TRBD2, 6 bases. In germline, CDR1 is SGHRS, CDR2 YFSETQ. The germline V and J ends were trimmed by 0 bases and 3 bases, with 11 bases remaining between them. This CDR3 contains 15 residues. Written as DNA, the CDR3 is TGCGCCAGCAGCTTGGCGGCGGGAAGAACAGATACGCAGTATTTT. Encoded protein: CASSLAAGRTDTQYF.

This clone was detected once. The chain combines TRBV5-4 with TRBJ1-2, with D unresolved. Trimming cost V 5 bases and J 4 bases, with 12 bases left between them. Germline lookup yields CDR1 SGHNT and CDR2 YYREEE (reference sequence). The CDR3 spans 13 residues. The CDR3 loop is CASSPVGSYGYTF. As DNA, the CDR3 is TGTGCCAGCAGTCCCGTGGGGAGCTATGGCTACACCTTC.

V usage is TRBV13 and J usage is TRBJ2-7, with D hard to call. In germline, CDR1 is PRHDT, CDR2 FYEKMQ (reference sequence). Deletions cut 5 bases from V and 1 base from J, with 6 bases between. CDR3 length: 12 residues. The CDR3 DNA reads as TGTGCCAGCAGCCACGGTTCCTACGAGCAGTACTTC. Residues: CASSHGSYEQYF.

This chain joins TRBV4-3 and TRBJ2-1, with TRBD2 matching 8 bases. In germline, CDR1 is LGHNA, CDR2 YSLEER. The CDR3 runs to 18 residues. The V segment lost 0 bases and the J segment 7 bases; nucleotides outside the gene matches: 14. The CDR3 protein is CASSQDLAGFATGNEQFF. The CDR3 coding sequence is TGCGCCAGCAGCCAAGACTTAGCGGGGTTTGCGACGGGGAATGAGCAGTTCTTC.

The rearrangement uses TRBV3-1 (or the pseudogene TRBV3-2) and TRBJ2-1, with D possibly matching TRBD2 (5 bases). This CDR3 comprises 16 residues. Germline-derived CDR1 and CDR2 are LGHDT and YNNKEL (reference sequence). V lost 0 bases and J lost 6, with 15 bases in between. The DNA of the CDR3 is TGTGCCAGCAGCCAAGATCCCAGCGGATTTAGCAATGAGCAGTTCTTC. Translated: CASSQDPSGFSNEQFF.

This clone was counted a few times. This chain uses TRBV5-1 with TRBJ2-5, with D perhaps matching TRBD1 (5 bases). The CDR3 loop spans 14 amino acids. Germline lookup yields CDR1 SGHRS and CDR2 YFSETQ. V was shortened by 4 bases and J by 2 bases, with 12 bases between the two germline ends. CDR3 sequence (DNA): TGCGCCAGCAGCGTGTCGACAGCTCAAGAGACCCAGTACTTC. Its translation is CASSVSTAQETQYF.

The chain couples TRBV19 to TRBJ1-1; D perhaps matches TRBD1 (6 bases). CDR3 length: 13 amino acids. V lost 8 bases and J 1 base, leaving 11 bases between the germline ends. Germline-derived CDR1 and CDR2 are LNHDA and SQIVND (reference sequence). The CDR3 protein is CASRDTANTEAFF. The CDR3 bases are TGTGCCAGTCGGGACACTGCGAACACTGAAGCTTTCTTT.

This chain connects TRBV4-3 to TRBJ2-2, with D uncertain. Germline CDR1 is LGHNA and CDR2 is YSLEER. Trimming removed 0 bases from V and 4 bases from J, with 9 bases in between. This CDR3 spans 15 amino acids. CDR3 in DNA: TGCGCCAGCAGCCAAGATGTCTCACTCACCGGGGAGCTGTTTTTT. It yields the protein CASSQDVSLTGELFF.

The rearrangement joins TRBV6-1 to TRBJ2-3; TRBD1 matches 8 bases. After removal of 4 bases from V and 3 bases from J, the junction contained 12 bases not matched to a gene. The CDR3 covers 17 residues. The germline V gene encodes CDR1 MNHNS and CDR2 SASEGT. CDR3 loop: CASSASRGQGGTDTQYF. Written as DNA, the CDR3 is TGTGCCAGCAGTGCCTCAAGAGGACAGGGCGGGACAGATACGCAGTATTTT.

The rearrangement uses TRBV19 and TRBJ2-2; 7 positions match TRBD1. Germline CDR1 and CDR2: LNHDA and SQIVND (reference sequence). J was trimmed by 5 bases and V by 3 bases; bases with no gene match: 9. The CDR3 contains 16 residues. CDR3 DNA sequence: TGTGCCAGTAGTATGGTCATAGGACAGGCTACCGGGGAGCTGTTTTTT. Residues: CASSMVIGQATGELFF.